The clone carrying this TCR beta chain turned up a few times. Losses at the gene ends were 2 bases for V and 9 bases for J; bases not matched to a gene: 12. Germline V gene sequence: CDR1 MDHEN, CDR2 SYDVKM. This CDR3 has 16 residues. This entry comes from a study of beta chain features in type 1 diabetes. The whole isolated RNA underwent reverse transcription, so sequencing captured expressed TCRB transcripts. The method was immunoSEQ multiplex PCR; TCRdb's version includes in-frame clones alone and lacks a portion of them. The table includes fewer than 900,000 clones, roughly 16% detected once. This TCR was sampled from a woman between 18 and 30 years old in good health. This chain uses TRBV28 with TRBJ2-1; 8 positions match TRBD2. Sequences were obtained from naive CD4+ T cells from blood. This chain's CDR3 is CASSLHGGAAGGEQFF. The CDR3 nucleotides are TGTGCCAGCAGTTTACACGGTGGGGCCGCGGGGGGTGAGCAGTTCTTC.